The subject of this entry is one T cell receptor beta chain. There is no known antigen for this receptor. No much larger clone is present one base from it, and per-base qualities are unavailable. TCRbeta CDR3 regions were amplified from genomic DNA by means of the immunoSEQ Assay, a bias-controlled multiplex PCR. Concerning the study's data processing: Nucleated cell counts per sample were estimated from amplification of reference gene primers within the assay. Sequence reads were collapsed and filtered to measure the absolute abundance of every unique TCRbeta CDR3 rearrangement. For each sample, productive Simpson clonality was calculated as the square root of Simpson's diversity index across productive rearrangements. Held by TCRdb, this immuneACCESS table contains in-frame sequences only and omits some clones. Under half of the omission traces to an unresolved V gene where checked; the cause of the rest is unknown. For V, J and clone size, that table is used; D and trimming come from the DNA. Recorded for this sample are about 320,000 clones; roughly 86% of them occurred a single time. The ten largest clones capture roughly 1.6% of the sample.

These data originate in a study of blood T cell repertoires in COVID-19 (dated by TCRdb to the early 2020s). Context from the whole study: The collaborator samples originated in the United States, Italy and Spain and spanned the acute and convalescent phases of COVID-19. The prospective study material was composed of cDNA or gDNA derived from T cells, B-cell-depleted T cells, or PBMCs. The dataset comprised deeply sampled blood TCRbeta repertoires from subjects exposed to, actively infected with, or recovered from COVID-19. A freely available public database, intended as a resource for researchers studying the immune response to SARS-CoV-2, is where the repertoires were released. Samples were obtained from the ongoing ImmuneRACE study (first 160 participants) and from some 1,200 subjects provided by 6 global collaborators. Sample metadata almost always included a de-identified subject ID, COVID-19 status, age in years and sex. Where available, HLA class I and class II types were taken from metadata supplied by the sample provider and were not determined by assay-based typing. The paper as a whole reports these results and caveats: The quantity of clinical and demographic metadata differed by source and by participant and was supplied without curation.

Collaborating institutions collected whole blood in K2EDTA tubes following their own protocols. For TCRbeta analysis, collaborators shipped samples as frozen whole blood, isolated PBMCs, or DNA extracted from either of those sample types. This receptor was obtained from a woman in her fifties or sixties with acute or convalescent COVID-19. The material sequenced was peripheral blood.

The CDR3 in this case is CASSQDQYSRGGPQHF. In nucleotides, the sequence is TGTGCCAGCAGCCAAGATCAGTACAGCAGAGGAGGGCCCCAGCATTTT. The chain is encoded by TRBV4-2 joined to TRBJ1-5; no confident D gene assignment can be made. V loses 0 bases of germline sequence and J loses 9 bases, and the interval between the two ends is 18 bases. From the germline V gene, CDR1 is LGHNA and CDR2 is YNFKEQ. The CDR3 runs 16 amino acids, cysteine and phenylalanine included. The CDR3 DNA has 48 bases and is translated from base 1.